A selection of T cell receptor beta chains follows, all from one sample in a study of Ad26.COV2.S vaccination and SARS-CoV-2 variants. Profiling relied on immunoSEQ multiplex PCR, and the TCRdb table lists in-frame clones only, not all of them. The table lists about 350,000 clones, about 91% of them singletons. Specimen: peripheral blood, collected after recovery from COVID-19. Receptor source: a human donor who had recovered from COVID-19. Both conserved end residues are part of each CDR3. Fields, in order: clone size, V gene, J gene, D gene, CDR3 DNA, CDR3 protein. D genes are given only for firm matches. Not every row has a clone size; where given, it reads once, few, many or a size class.

-	TRBV6-5	TRBJ2-7	TRBD1	TGTGCCAGCAGGTCCCGGGACAGAACCTACGAGCAGTACTTC	CASRSRDRTYEQYF
-	TRBV7-6	TRBJ1-1	-	TGTGCCAGCAGCTTAGCGGCCAGGTCCAACGGGGAGGCTTTCTTT	CASSLAARSNGEAFF
few	TRBV29-1	TRBJ1-2	-	TGCAGCGTTGAAGATCGCCCGGGAACTGGCTACACCTTC	CSVEDRPGTGYTF
once	TRBV11-2	TRBJ2-7	-	TGTGCCAGCAGCGCCGGGACAAGTAACGAGCAGTACTTC	CASSAGTSNEQYF
-	TRBV6-5	TRBJ1-5	-	TGTGCCAGCAGTACCCAATGGGGGGATCAGCCCCAGCATTTT	CASSTQWGDQPQHF
-	TRBV7-9	TRBJ1-1	-	TGTGCCAGCACCGACCAGGGGACTGAAGCTTTCTTT	CASTDQGTEAFF
-	TRBV6-5	TRBJ2-7	TRBD1	TGTGCCAGCAGTTACTCCTGGGACAGGGAGCGCTACGAGCAGTACTTC	CASSYSWDRERYEQYF
-	TRBV19	TRBJ1-2	-	TGTGCCAGTAACCCAGGGGCCTTCAATGGCTACACCTTC	CASNPGAFNGYTF
-	TRBV2	TRBJ2-3	TRBD2	TGTGCCAGCATCAAAGGACTAGCGAGGGCAGATACGCAGTATTTT	CASIKGLARADTQYF
-	TRBV9	TRBJ1-1	-	TGTGCCAGCAGCGTAGGACGGGGCACTGAAGCTTTCTTT	CASSVGRGTEAFF
-	TRBV7-8	TRBJ2-7	TRBD2	TGTGCCAGCAGCACCGCGACTAGCGGGGAAAACCTCACGGGCTACGAGCAGTACTTC	CASSTATSGENLTGYEQYF